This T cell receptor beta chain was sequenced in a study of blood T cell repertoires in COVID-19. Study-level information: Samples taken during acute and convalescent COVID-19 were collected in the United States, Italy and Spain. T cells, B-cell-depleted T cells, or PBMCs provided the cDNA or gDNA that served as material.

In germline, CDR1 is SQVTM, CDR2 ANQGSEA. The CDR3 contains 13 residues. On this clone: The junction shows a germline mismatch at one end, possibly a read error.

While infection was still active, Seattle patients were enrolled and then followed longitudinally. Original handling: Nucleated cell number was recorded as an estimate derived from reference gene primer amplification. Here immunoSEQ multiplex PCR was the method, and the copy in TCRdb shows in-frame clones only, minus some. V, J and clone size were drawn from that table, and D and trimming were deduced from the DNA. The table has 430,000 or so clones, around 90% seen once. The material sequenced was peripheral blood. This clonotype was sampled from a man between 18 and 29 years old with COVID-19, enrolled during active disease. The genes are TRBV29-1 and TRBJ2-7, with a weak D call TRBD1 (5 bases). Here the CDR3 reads CSGEGLGPYEQYF. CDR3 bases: TGCAGCGGTGAAGGGCTGGGGCCCTACGAGCAGTACTTC.